This entry describes one T cell receptor (beta chain). Its target is unknown. The data are from a study of shared clonotypes between healthy human individuals. Study at large: For every donor, three CD4 naive, three CD4 memory, two CD8 naive and one CD8 memory plates were used.

Only CD45RO-negative cells positively selected for CCR7 counted as naive CD8 cells, so terminally differentiated effector memory CD45RA+ cells were excluded. Study results and caveats: In the sorted subsets, rarefaction showed sequencing was incomplete despite large depth.

Original analysis: From ImmunoSEQ came sequences covering only the junction and carrying no quality scores, so filtering differed. Generated by immunoSEQ multiplex PCR, the TCRdb table keeps only in-frame clones and is missing some. The DNA gave D and trimming, while V, J and clone size come from that table. The top ten hold more than 20% of the sample, which has over 800,000 clones, 90% to 95% seen once. The CDR3 is made up of 15 amino acids. The V gene's germline CDR1 is SGHDT and CDR2 YYEEEE. J lost 4 bases, V lost 4 bases, and 5 bases had no gene match. This receptor was identified in a man aged 25 to 45 in good health. The chain combines TRBV5-6 with TRBJ2-3; 11 positions match TRBD2. Sample: naive CD8+ T cells sorted from blood. The CDR3 spells CASSHSGREADTQYF. The CDR3 bases are TGTGCCAGCAGCCATAGCGGGAGGGAGGCAGATACGCAGTATTTT.